This T cell receptor beta chain was sequenced during a study of cytomegalovirus exposure and HLA in healthy donors. 13 Jbeta primers and 60 Vbeta primers were used for the PCR. Assay: immunoSEQ multiplex PCR; the TCRdb copy retains only in-frame clones and omits some. In the table there are approximately 150,000 clones, roughly 79% of which are singletons. A word on this clone: Its antigen is not known.

Study results and caveats: A later look showed TCR association rates differing by HLA locus, highest for DRB1 and lowest for HLA-C.

The TCR originated in a woman between 18 and 29 years old in good health and CMV-seropositive. The source material was PBMCs.

This CDR3 reads CASSLNGNEKLFF. For the CDR3, the DNA is TGTGCCAGCAGTTTGAACGGGAATGAAAAACTGTTTTTT. The V gene is TRBV28, the J gene TRBJ1-4; D call uncertain. CDR1 MDHEN and CDR2 SYDVKM come from the germline V gene. CDR3 size: 13 residues. V was clipped by 3 bases and J by 5 bases, with 7 bases between them.